The next 15 T cell receptor delta chains were all read from a single sample in a study of gamma-delta chains in newborns, infants, children. TCRdb re-analyzed the reads via CATT. The table shows about 4,000 delta-chain clones, with 44% occurring only once. Material: blood, obtained at week 6. These receptors were collected from a child who was a newborn, infant or young child, either healthy, febrile or measles-vaccinated (not recorded which).

This clone was counted once. The V call is TRAV29/DV5, the J call TRDJ1; 10 bases are a match to TRDD3. Trimming at V came to 0 bases and at J to 2 bases, leaving 4 bases not matched to a gene. The germline CDR1 and CDR2 sequences are NSMFDY and ISSIKDK. The CDR3 runs to 15 residues. CDR3 sequence reads: CAASDGGDTTDKLIF. DNA of the CDR3: TGTGCAGCAAGCGACGGGGGGGATACGACCGATAAACTCATCTTT.

The gene calls are TRAV29/DV5 and TRDJ1; D unresolved. This CDR3 comprises 24 residues. Germline-derived CDR1 and CDR2 are NSMFDY and ISSIKDK. The germline V and J ends were trimmed by 3 bases and 0 bases, with 42 bases remaining between them. CDR3 region: CAATLKGLGPPGVLPQPYTDKLIF. CDR3 coding DNA: TGTGCAGCAACGCTTAAGGGACTTGGACCCCCCGGAGTCCTCCCTCAACCTTACACCGATAAACTCATCTTT.

With respect to this clone: Compared with germline, one end of the junction differs, possibly owing to a read error. This chain uses TRDV3 with TRDJ3; 9 bases are a match to TRDD3. Looked up from germline, CDR1 is TVYSNPD and CDR2 is GDNSRS (reference sequence). This CDR3 has 19 amino acids. CDR3 nucleotides: TGTGCCTTTCCTCTACCGTGGGGGATAAGGGGCCGGGACAACCGACAGATGTTTTTC. Translating it yields CAFPLPWGIRGRDNRQMFF.

This clone was observed a few times. The chain carries TRDV1 and TRDJ1; 8 bases map to TRDD2. Germline CDR1 reads TSWWSYY; CDR2 reads QGS. CDR3 length: 21 residues. With 3 bases clipped from V and 2 bases from J, the junction kept 23 bases outside the gene matches. Here the CDR3 DNA reads TGTGCTCTTGGGGATGGGTCCGGGCTTCCTACGCAGATGGGGGGTACCGATAAACTCATCTTT. This gives the protein CALGDGSGLPTQMGGTDKLIF.

The CDR3 region is CAFSHSYSYPGTTAQLFF. In DNA form, the CDR3 reads TGTGCCTTTAGTCATTCCTACTCTTACCCCGGGACGACAGCACAACTCTTCTTT. The genes are TRDV3 and TRDJ2; TRDD2 matches at 7 bases. The CDR3 runs to 18 residues. With 0 bases clipped from V and 4 bases from J, the junction kept 17 bases outside the gene matches. Germline V gene data show CDR1 as TVYSNPD and CDR2 as GDNSRS (reference sequence). Full variable domain (remainder filled in from reference TRDV3 and TRDJ2): CDKVTQSSPDQTVASGSEVVLLCTYDTVYSNPDLFWYRIRPDYSFQFVFYGDNSRSEGADFTQGRFSVKHILTQKAFHLVISPVRTEDSATYYCAFSHSYSYPGTTAQLFFGKGTQLIVEP.

With regard to this clone: This may stem from a read error, because a much larger clone lies one nucleotide away. This rearrangement joins TRDV2 to TRDJ3; TRDD3 aligns across 7 bases. The CDR3 is 18 amino acids. J gave up 2 bases and V 1 base, and 7 bases lay outside the gene matches. The germline gives CDR1 GEAIGNYY, CDR2 EKD. CDR3 nucleotide sequence: TGTGCCTGTGACACTGGGGGAGACGCAACCTGGGACACCCGACAGATGTTTTTC. Its translation is CACDTGGDATWDTRQMFF.

Details on this clone: The sample holds other DNA sequences that translate to the same CDR3. The chain carries TRDV2 and TRDJ1; TRDD3 aligns across 10 bases. Germline trimming cut 0 bases from V and 4 bases from J; bases unmatched to any gene: 7. The CDR3 totals 16 residues. The germline V gene encodes CDR1 GEAIGNYY and CDR2 EKD. This CDR3 is CACDTVQYWGIDKLIF. Here the CDR3 DNA reads TGTGCCTGTGACACCGTCCAATACTGGGGGATCGATAAACTCATCTTT.

Details on this clone: Other nucleotide sequences from this sample produce the same CDR3. The chain links TRDV1 to TRDJ1, with D maybe TRDD3 (5 bases). V was shortened by 3 bases and J by 0 bases, with 8 bases between the two germline ends. Germline loops: CDR1 TSWWSYY, CDR2 QGS. The CDR3 is made up of 14 amino acids. CDR3 coding DNA: TGTGCTCTTGGGGACCGGGGGTACACCGATAAACTCATCTTT. Its protein is CALGDRGYTDKLIF.

The table lists this clone with a few counts. The chain uses TRDV2 and TRDJ1; no clear D. The CDR3 contains 16 residues. Germline V CDR1 and CDR2: GEAIGNYY, EKD. V was trimmed by 4 bases and J by 0 bases, leaving 17 bases between them. CDR3 nucleotide sequence: TGTGCCTGTGAACACCGGAGGGTTAAGTACACCGATAAACTCATCTTT. It translates to CACEHRRVKYTDKLIF.

This clone was detected only once. CDR3 sequence reads: CALGEPPTLGIIDKLIF. CDR3 DNA: TGTGCTCTTGGGGAACCCCCTACTCTGGGGATTATCGATAAACTCATCTTT. V usage is TRDV1 and J usage is TRDJ1, with D possibly being TRDD3 (6 bases). This CDR3 comprises 17 residues. Germline CDR1 and CDR2: TSWWSYY and QGS. Trimming pared 1 base from V and 4 bases from J, leaving 19 bases between.

By its share, this clone is medium-sized (0.01 to 0.1%). Other DNA sequences in this sample translate to the same CDR3. The chain links TRDV2 to TRDJ3, with TRDD3 matching over 12 bases. The CDR3 sequence is 20 residues long. With 0 bases clipped from V and 0 bases from J, the junction kept 5 bases outside the gene matches. Germline CDR1 is GEAIGNYY and CDR2 is EKD. CDR3 amino acids: CACDTVLGDTSSWDTRQMFF. As DNA, the CDR3 is TGTGCCTGTGACACCGTACTGGGGGATACCAGCTCCTGGGACACCCGACAGATGTTTTTC.

About this clone itself: Possible read error: a much larger clone is one base away. The J gene is TRDJ3, the V gene TRDV2; 9 positions match TRDD3. CDR3 length equals 18 residues. Germline V gene sequence: CDR1 GEAIGNYY, CDR2 EKD. Unmatched junction bases numbered 3, after V lost 0 bases and J lost 1 base. DNA of the CDR3: TGTGCCTGTGACACCACTGGGGGAAGATCCTGGGACACCCGACAGATGTTTTTC. The encoded protein is CACDTTGGRSWDTRQMFF.

This clone has just a few counts. The CDR3: CALGFLVGALRYTDKLIF. The CDR3 DNA is TGTGCTCTTGGGTTTCTAGTGGGGGCTCTAAGGTACACCGATAAACTCATCTTT. The genes are TRDV1 and TRDJ1; possibly TRDD3 for D (6 bases). Trimming left V 5 bases short and J 0 bases short, with 22 bases between. Germline loops: CDR1 TSWWSYY, CDR2 QGS. CDR3 size: 18 residues.

A note on this clone: Possible read error: a much larger clone is one base away. The J gene is TRDJ1, the V gene TRDV2; D is perhaps TRDD3 (6 bases). This CDR3 has 11 residues. The germline gives CDR1 GEAIGNYY, CDR2 EKD. The V end lost 5 bases, the J end lost 10 bases, and 13 bases lay between the germline ends. The CDR3 loop reads CACVTGPRLIF. CDR3 in DNA: TGTGCCTGTGTCACTGGGCCTCGACTCATCTTT.

The chain combines TRDV1 with TRDJ1; the match to TRDD3 covers 8 bases. V was pared by 1 base and J by 7 bases, with 20 bases of the junction left unmatched. The CDR3 covers 19 residues. Germline V gene sequence: CDR1 TSWWSYY, CDR2 QGS. Written as DNA, the CDR3 is TGTGCTCTTGGGGAACGGGGGGAGCTGGGGGACAGAAGGTCCGGTAAACTCATCTTT. Translated, it gives CALGERGELGDRRSGKLIF.